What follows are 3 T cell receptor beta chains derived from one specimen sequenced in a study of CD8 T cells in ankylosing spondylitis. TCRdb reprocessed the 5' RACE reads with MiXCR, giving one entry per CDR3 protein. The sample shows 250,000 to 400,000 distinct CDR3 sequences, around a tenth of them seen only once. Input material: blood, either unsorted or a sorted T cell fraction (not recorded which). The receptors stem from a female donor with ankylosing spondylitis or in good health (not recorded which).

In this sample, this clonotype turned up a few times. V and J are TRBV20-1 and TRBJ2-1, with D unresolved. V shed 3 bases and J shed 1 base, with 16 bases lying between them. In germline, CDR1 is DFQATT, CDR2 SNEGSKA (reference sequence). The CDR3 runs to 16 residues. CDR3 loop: CSASGNDWWSYNEQFF. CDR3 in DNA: TGCAGTGCTAGCGGCAATGACTGGTGGTCCTACAATGAGCAGTTCTTC.

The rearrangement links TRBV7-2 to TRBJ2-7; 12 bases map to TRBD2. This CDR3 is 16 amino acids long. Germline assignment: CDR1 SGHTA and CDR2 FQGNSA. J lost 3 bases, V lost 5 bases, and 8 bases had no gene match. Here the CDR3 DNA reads TGTGCCAGCAGCGCCCGGACTAGCGGGATAGACTACGAGCAGTACTTC. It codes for CASSARTSGIDYEQYF. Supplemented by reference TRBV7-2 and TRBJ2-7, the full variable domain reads GAGVSQSPSNKVTEKGKDVELRCDPISGHTALYWYRQSLGQGLEFLIYFQGNSAPDKSGLPSDRFSAERTGGSVSTLTIQRTQQEDSAVYLCASSARTSGIDYEQYFGPGTRLTVT.

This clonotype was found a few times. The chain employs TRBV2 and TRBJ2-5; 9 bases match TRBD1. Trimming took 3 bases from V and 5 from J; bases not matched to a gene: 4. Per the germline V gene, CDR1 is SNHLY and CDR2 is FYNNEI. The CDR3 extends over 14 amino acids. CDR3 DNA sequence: TGTGCCAGCAGTGAGGGACAGGGTACCGAGACCCAGTACTTC. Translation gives CASSEGQGTETQYF. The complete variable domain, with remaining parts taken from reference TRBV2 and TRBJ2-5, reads EPEVTQTPSHQVTQMGQEVILRCVPISNHLYFYWYRQILGQKVEFLVSFYNNEISEKSEIFDDQFSVERPDGSNFTLKIRSTKLEDSAMYFCASSEGQGTETQYFGPGTRLLVL.